One sample yielded the 2 T cell receptor beta chains listed below, sequenced in a study of blood T cell repertoires in COVID-19. The repertoire was sequenced with immunoSEQ multiplex PCR; TCRdb's copy has only in-frame clones and lacks some. This table has about 530,000 clones, about 89% appearing once. Sequencing was done on a sample of peripheral blood. The receptors originated from a woman aged 45-65 years with COVID-19, enrolled during active disease.

This clone was found once. J is TRBJ2-4 and V is TRBV2, with 12 bases matching TRBD2. The CDR3 has 18 amino acids. Germline V gene sequence: CDR1 SNHLY, CDR2 FYNNEI. Unmatched junction bases numbered 7, after V lost 4 bases and J lost 0 bases. CDR3 residues: CASSARLAGDLAKNIQYF. In DNA form, the CDR3 reads TGTGCCAGCAGTGCACGACTAGCGGGGGACCTAGCCAAAAACATTCAGTACTTC.

V and J are TRBV30 and TRBJ2-2; D is undetermined. The germline CDR1 and CDR2 sequences are GTSNPN and SVGIG (reference sequence). Trimming removed 7 bases at V and 6 bases at J, with 9 bases between. The CDR3 covers 11 residues. The CDR3, as DNA: TGTGCCTCAAAACGAGCCGGGGAGCTGTTTTTT. Amino acid sequence: CASKRAGELFF.